This T cell receptor beta chain was documented in a study of cytomegalovirus exposure and HLA in healthy donors. To note about this clone: Germline is not matched at one junction end, which may reflect a read error.

PCR amplification relied on 60 Vbeta primers (plus 13 Jbeta primers). TCRdb's table, derived via immunoSEQ multiplex PCR, lists solely in-frame clones and lacks some. Here the sample spans approximately 150,000 clones, almost 85% being singletons. Germline V gives CDR1 MDHEN, CDR2 SYDVKM. This CDR3 is built from 15 residues. V is TRBV28 and J is TRBJ1-5; 8 positions agree with TRBD1. This clonotype originated in a man younger than 35 in good health and CMV-seropositive. Sequencing used PBMCs. The CDR3 DNA is TGTGCCGGCAGTGAGACGGGACAGGGCAATCAGCCCCAGCATTTT. Translating gives CAGSETGQGNQPQHF.